Listed below are T cell receptor beta chains from one sample, sequenced in a study of shared clonotypes between healthy human individuals. TCRdb's copy holds only in-frame clones and misses some; the assay was immunoSEQ multiplex PCR. The sample has fewer than 2.5 million clones; 80% to 95% are singletons. Sample: naive CD4+ T cells from PBMCs. The receptors originated from a man aged 18 to 35 in good health. Some clones in this sample may be carry-over from other donors' samples. CDR3s include the opening cysteine and the closing phenylalanine or tryptophan. D genes are given only for firm matches. The listing skips clone size in some rows; elsewhere it reads once, few, many or a size class.

>TRBJ2-1|TRBD2|.|TRBV15
TGTGCCACCAGCAGAGAACTGATAGCGGGAGGATCCTACAATGAGCAGTTCTTC
CATSRELIAGGSYNEQFF
>TRBJ2-1|TRBD2|.|TRBV9
TGTGCCAGCAGCACTAGCGGGAGCCTTTACAATGAGCAGTTCTTC
CASSTSGSLYNEQFF
>TRBJ2-3|.|.|TRBV2
TGTGCCAGCAGTGAATGGGGGGCTAGTACAGATACGCAGTATTTT
CASSEWGASTDTQYF
>TRBJ2-1|TRBD2|once|TRBV7-3
TGTGCCAGCAGCTTAACGAGCGGGACCCACAATGAGCAGTTCTTC
CASSLTSGTHNEQFF
>TRBJ2-7|TRBD1|.|TRBV7-9
TGTGCCAGCTCCCGGGCAGGGGGTGAAGAGCAGTACTTC
CASSRAGGEEQYF
>TRBJ2-2|.|.|TRBV7-2
TGTGCCAGCAGCTCGAACGGGGAGCTGTTTTTT
CASSSNGELFF
>TRBJ2-3|.|.|TRBV9
TGTGCCAGCAGCGTAACCGGAGGGAGAGATACGCAGTATTTT
CASSVTGGRDTQYF
>TRBJ1-1|TRBD1|.|TRBV4-1
TGCGCCAGCAGCCCAGGGGGACAGGGAAGAACTGAAGCTTTCTTT
CASSPGGQGRTEAFF
>TRBJ2-5|.|.|TRBV29-1
TGCAGCGTTGAGGGGCGGGGCTGGGGCCAAGAGACCCAGTACTTC
CSVEGRGWGQETQYF
>TRBJ2-3|TRBD2|.|TRBV5-4
TGTGCCAGCAGCGGACCGCTAGCGGGAGGCACAGATACGCAGTATTTT
CASSGPLAGGTDTQYF
>TRBJ2-3|.|.|TRBV4-1
TGCGCCAGCAGCCGGGGAGTAGATACGCAGTATTTT
CASSRGVDTQYF
>TRBJ1-1|.|.|TRBV28
TGTGCCAGCAGACCCCACACAGGGAACGCTGAAGCTTTCTTT
CASRPHTGNAEAFF
>TRBJ2-1|.|.|TRBV5-1
TGCGCCAGCAGCCCCCCGGGTTACAATGAGCAGTTCTTC
CASSPPGYNEQFF
>TRBJ2-6|TRBD1|.|TRBV5-4
TGTGCCAGCAGCTCCGGCTCCGACAGGGGAATCCCTGGGGCCAACGTCCTGACTTTC
CASSSGSDRGIPGANVLTF
>TRBJ2-1|TRBD2|few|TRBV7-8
TGTGCCAGCAGCCCGAACAGATACGTAGCGGGAAGGGGCAATGAGCAGTTCTTC
CASSPNRYVAGRGNEQFF
>TRBJ2-2|TRBD1|.|TRBV19
TGTGCCAGTAGTAGGGACAGGAACACCGGGGAGCTGTTTTTT
CASSRDRNTGELFF
>TRBJ1-5|TRBD1|.|TRBV5-5
TGTGCCAGCAGCTTTTCAGGGGGCGTAGGCGATCAGCCCCAGCATTTT
CASSFSGGVGDQPQHF
>TRBJ1-3|.|.|TRBV5-4
TGTGCCAGCACCTCCGACGTGGCTTTGGTCTCTGGAAACACCATATATTTT
CASTSDVALVSGNTIYF
>TRBJ2-7|.|.|TRBV7-7
TGTGCCAGCAGCTTGACAGGTTTTTCCGAGCAGTACTTC
CASSLTGFSEQYF
>TRBJ2-7|.|.|TRBV11-1
TGTGCCAGCAGCTTAATTGTGGGGTCCGAGCAGTACTTC
CASSLIVGSEQYF
>TRBJ2-2|.|.|TRBV29-1
TGCAGCGTTGAAGACCCGGGAACCGGGGAGCTGTTTTTT
CSVEDPGTGELFF
>TRBJ2-7|.|.|TRBV9
TGTGCCAGCAGCGTAGAGGAGGGGGCATCCTACGAGCAGTACTTC
CASSVEEGASYEQYF
>TRBJ2-6|.|.|TRBV19
TGTGCCAGTAGTATAGTAAGGCCACTCTCTGGGGCCAACGTCCTGACTTTC
CASSIVRPLSGANVLTF
>TRBJ2-2|.|.|TRBV21-1
TGTGCCAGCAGCAAAGGGTCCCCCGGACAGGAAAACACCGGGGAGCTGTTTTTT
CASSKGSPGQENTGELFF
>TRBJ1-2|.|.|TRBV11-2
TGTGCCAGCAGCTTTACAGGACTAAGGGGCTACACCTTC
CASSFTGLRGYTF
>TRBJ2-7|.|.|TRBV28
TGTGCCAGCAGGGCCGGGACGGGGACCTACGAGCAGTACTTC
CASRAGTGTYEQYF
>TRBJ2-2|.|once|TRBV27
TGTGCCAGCAGTTTTGCCTCATCGACGGAATACACCGGGGAGCTGTTTTTT
CASSFASSTEYTGELFF
>TRBJ2-7|.|.|TRBV18
TGTGCCAGCTCACCTACAACGGGACTCGCCGGCCCTCTCGAGCAGTACTTC
CASSPTTGLAGPLEQYF
>TRBJ1-5|.|.|TRBV30
TGTGCCTGGAGTCTCTCACAGGGAGGCCAGCCCCAGCATTTT
CAWSLSQGGQPQHF
>TRBJ2-5|.|.|TRBV18
TGTGCCAGCTCACCACCTTCACTAGCACAAGAGACCCAGTACTTC
CASSPPSLAQETQYF
>TRBJ2-7|TRBD1|.|TRBV6-5
TGTGCCAGCAGTTATAAGGACAGGGGCGAGCAGTACTTC
CASSYKDRGEQYF
>TRBJ2-1|TRBD2|.|TRBV7-2
TGTGCCAGCAGCTTAATTGGTAGCGGGAGTCTGTATGAGCAGTTCTTC
CASSLIGSGSLYEQFF
>TRBJ2-1|.|.|TRBV4-3
TGCGCCAGCAGCCCCCACGCCGGGGGCCAGCAGTTCTTC
CASSPHAGGQQFF
>TRBJ2-1|.|.|TRBV19
TGTGCCAGTAGTATCTGGGGCAGGGCCTTTGGCAATGAGCAGTTCTTC
CASSIWGRAFGNEQFF
>TRBJ2-1|TRBD1|.|TRBV5-6
TGTGCCAGCAGCTTTCCCGAGGGGGCTGAGAATGAGCAGTTCTTC
CASSFPEGAENEQFF
>TRBJ1-3|.|.|TRBV9
TGTGCCAGCAGCGTACAATCTCGCCTCTCTGGAAACACCATATATTTT
CASSVQSRLSGNTIYF
>TRBJ1-4|.|.|TRBV4-2
TGTGCCAGCAGCCAAACCCTAGGGCAATCTAATGAAAAACTGTTTTTT
CASSQTLGQSNEKLFF
>TRBJ2-5|TRBD1|.|TRBV5-1
TGCGCCAGCAGCACCCGACAGGGCCCACCGGTAGAGACCCAGTACTTC
CASSTRQGPPVETQYF
>TRBJ2-7|.|.|TRBV5-5
TGTGCCAGCAGCTTGGGGGGTCAGACCTACGAGCAGTACTTC
CASSLGGQTYEQYF
>TRBJ2-5|TRBD2|.|TRBV11-3
TGTGCCAGCAGCGGGCCCCCGGGCGGGAGCGTACCGACCCAGTACTTC
CASSGPPGGSVPTQYF
>TRBJ2-1|.|.|TRBV11-3
TGTGCCAGCAGCGGGGGAAATCGCAATGAGCAGTTCTTC
CASSGGNRNEQFF
>TRBJ2-7|.|.|TRBV2
TGTGCCAGCAGTGAATGGGATTTTAAGGGGGGATTCTCCTACGAGCAGTACTTC
CASSEWDFKGGFSYEQYF
>TRBJ2-3|TRBD2|.|TRBV7-2
TGTGCCAGCAGCCATGGACTAGCGGGAGGCCCCGCAGATACGCAGTATTTT
CASSHGLAGGPADTQYF
>TRBJ2-5|TRBD2|.|TRBV2
TGTGCCAGCAGAGCCATACTAGCGTCACGCGAGACCCAGTACTTC
CASRAILASRETQYF
>TRBJ1-1|TRBD1|.|TRBV6-1
TGTGCCAGCAGTGCCCTAGGGGGCCCGAACACTGAAGCTTTCTTT
CASSALGGPNTEAFF
>TRBJ1-3|TRBD1|.|TRBV9
TGTGCCAGCAGCGCCACAGGGGGCCCAGGAAACACCATATATTTT
CASSATGGPGNTIYF
>TRBJ1-5|.|once|TRBV6-1
TGTGCCAGCAGGAAGGACGGATATCAGCCCCAGCATTTT
CASRKDGYQPQHF
>TRBJ1-5|TRBD1|.|TRBV19
TGTGCCAGTAGTCCCGTGACAGGGTCTGGGCAGCCCCAGCATTTT
CASSPVTGSGQPQHF